The 12 T cell receptor beta chains given below trace back to one sample, sequenced in a study of graft-versus-host responses after intestinal transplantation. Libraries were prepared by immunoSEQ multiplex PCR; TCRdb keeps only in-frame clonotypes and omits some of them. This table has around 40,000 clones, roughly four fifths appearing once. The specimen was PBMCs, collected less than 1,400 days after transplant. The receptors were sampled from a human patient who received an intestinal transplant, so some T cells may come from the graft donor.

This clone has more than one count but fewer than ten. V and J are TRBV5-1 and TRBJ1-1, with no clear D. Germline assignment: CDR1 SGHRS and CDR2 YFSETQ. V was trimmed by 0 bases and J by 4 bases, leaving 7 bases between them. The CDR3 length is 13 residues. The CDR3 DNA sequence: TGCGCCAGCAGCTTGGGGATAGGCACTGAAGCTTTCTTT. It encodes CASSLGIGTEAFF.

The rearrangement links TRBV11-2 to TRBJ2-5; 7 bases line up with TRBD1. The CDR3 has 15 amino acids. Unmatched junction bases numbered 11, after V lost 5 bases and J lost 5 bases. Per germline, CDR1 SGHAT and CDR2 FQNNGV. The CDR3 region is CASSTRQGVLETQYF. The CDR3 DNA follows: TGTGCCAGCAGCACCCGGCAGGGGGTGTTGGAGACCCAGTACTTC.

This clone was seen a handful of times. The chain couples TRBV28 to TRBJ1-2; D gene ambiguous. V was clipped by 5 bases and J by 11 bases, with 15 bases between them. The CDR3 consists of 12 residues. Germline V CDR1 and CDR2: MDHEN, SYDVKM. The DNA for the CDR3 is TGTGCCAGCAGTACCACCCCGGACCGTTACACCTTC. Encoded protein: CASSTTPDRYTF.

The V call is TRBV28, the J call TRBJ1-4; TRBD1 matches at 7 bases. V trimming: 6 bases; J trimming: 8 bases; junction bases outside the gene matches: 9. The germline V gene has CDR1 MDHEN and CDR2 SYDVKM. This CDR3 has 14 residues. This chain's CDR3 is CASSRQGLGEKLFF. CDR3 DNA sequence: TGTGCCAGCAGCAGACAGGGCCTAGGGGAAAAACTGTTTTTT.

The chain combines TRBV4-1 with TRBJ1-4; the D gene is possibly TRBD1 (5 bases). Trimming pared 5 bases from V and 0 bases from J, leaving 19 bases between. The CDR3 runs 18 residues. The germline V gene encodes CDR1 MGHRA and CDR2 YSYEKL. The CDR3 loop is CASSTRHPGVATNEKLFF. In DNA form, the CDR3 reads TGCGCCAGCAGCACCCGACACCCGGGGGTGGCAACTAATGAAAAACTGTTTTTT.

As DNA, the CDR3 is TGTGCCAGTAGTCCTTTGACAGACCACCAAGAGACCCAGTACTTC. As protein: CASSPLTDHQETQYF. This sequence joins TRBV19 and TRBJ2-5; D is possibly TRBD1 (5 bases). The CDR3 totals 15 residues. V gave up 5 bases and J gave up 0 bases, with 13 bases separating them. The V gene's germline CDR1 is LNHDA and CDR2 SQIVND (reference sequence).

The chain has TRBV19 and TRBJ2-5; D is ambiguous. V was shortened by 1 base and J by 1 base, with 7 bases between the two germline ends. Germline CDR1 and CDR2: LNHDA and SQIVND (reference sequence). The CDR3 is 14 amino acids. The CDR3 reads CASSIAGRQETQYF. In nucleotides, the CDR3 is TGTGCCAGTAGTATAGCGGGTCGCCAAGAGACCCAGTACTTC.

The chain combines TRBV9 with TRBJ2-7, with 7 bases lining up with TRBD1. With 3 bases clipped from V and 3 bases from J, the junction kept 6 bases outside the gene matches. Looked up from germline, CDR1 is SGDLS and CDR2 is YYNGEE. The CDR3 covers 14 residues. The DNA of the CDR3 is TGTGCCAGCAGCGGCTCGACAGGGAACTACGAGCAGTACTTC. Residues: CASSGSTGNYEQYF.

The CDR3 nucleotides are TGCGCCAGCAGCCCAAGCTCCTATAATTCACCCCTCCACTTT. Translating gives CASSPSSYNSPLHF. The V gene is TRBV5-1, the J gene TRBJ1-6; no reliable D call. V dropped 4 bases and J dropped 0 bases, with 5 bases sitting between them. This CDR3 is 14 amino acids long. The germline V gene has CDR1 SGHRS and CDR2 YFSETQ.

The chain uses TRBV10-1 and TRBJ2-2; perhaps D is TRBD1 or TRBD2 (5 bases each). Germline V gives CDR1 WNHNN, CDR2 SYGVQD (reference sequence). This CDR3 contains 13 residues. V was shortened by 6 bases and J by 4 bases, with 9 bases between the two germline ends. CDR3 nucleotides: TGCGCCAGCAGCCCGAGGGGCACCGGGGAGCTGTTTTTT. Translated: CASSPRGTGELFF.

V usage is TRBV6-1 and J usage is TRBJ2-1, with 7 positions matching TRBD2. Trimming removed 3 bases from V and 8 bases from J; junction bases left unmatched: 10. This CDR3 comprises 15 residues. The germline gives CDR1 MNHNS, CDR2 SASEGT. CDR3 loop: CASSEGRESFDEQFF. The CDR3 bases are TGTGCCAGCAGTGAGGGGCGGGAGTCTTTCGATGAGCAGTTCTTC.

The chain links TRBV27 to TRBJ1-1; no reliable D call. Trimming removed 3 bases at V and 5 bases at J, with 10 bases between. Germline CDR1 and CDR2: MNHEY and SMNVEV (reference sequence). The CDR3 is made up of 13 amino acids. The CDR3 bases are TGTGCCAGCAGTTTTTTTATGGGGACTGAAGCTTTCTTT. It encodes CASSFFMGTEAFF.